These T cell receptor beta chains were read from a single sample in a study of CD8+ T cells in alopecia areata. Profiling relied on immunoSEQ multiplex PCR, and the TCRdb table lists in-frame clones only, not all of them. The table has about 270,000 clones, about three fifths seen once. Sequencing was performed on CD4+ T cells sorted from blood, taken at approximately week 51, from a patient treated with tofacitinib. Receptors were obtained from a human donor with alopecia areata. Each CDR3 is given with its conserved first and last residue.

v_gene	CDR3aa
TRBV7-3	CASSQRGTGGNEQFF
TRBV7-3	CASSLMPGLAHEQYF
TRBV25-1	CASSPGTGKDTQYF
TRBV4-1	CASSQLAGAGNEQFF
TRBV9	CASSRSGTDEAFF
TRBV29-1	CSVGQGETQYF
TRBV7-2	CASSLRGNDSPLHF
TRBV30	CAWSRRTASGNTIYF
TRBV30	CAWSRGVLGNTGELFF
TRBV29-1	CSVEGQVNTEAFF
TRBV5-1	CASSFQGSETQYF
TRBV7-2	CASSLAVTGGTHTGELFF
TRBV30	CAQWTNGYTF
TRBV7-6	CASSPHGFSGTAEAFF
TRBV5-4	CASSFSQRSSYNEQFF
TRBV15	CATSRPGGSNQPQHF
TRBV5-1	CASSLVIQGSYEQYF
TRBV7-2	CASSLASGLDTQYF
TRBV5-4	CASRGVSGSTDTQYF
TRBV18	CASSQYTEAFF
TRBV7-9	CASSFGTSDQPQHF
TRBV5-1	CASSLETGSLTGELFF
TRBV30	CAWSVVNSPLHF
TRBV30	CAWSRSNYGYTF
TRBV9	CASSRTGENSPLHF
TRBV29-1	CSVLQGRPDQPQHF
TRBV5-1	CASSLGITGLGETQYF
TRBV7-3	CASSAGGEQYF
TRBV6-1	CASSRTLGDNEQFF
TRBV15	CATSNSLREKLFF
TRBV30	CAWSVRGGTEAFF
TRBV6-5	CATNNRDRAYEQYF
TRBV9	CASRQTGTSGEQFF
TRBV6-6	CASAGNQPQHF
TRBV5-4	CASSSERGSSYNEQFF
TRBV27	CASSDPPGRGENTGELFF
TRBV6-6	CASSQNTGELFF
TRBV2	CASSEGRGNSPLHF
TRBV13	CASSFGTGSPLHF
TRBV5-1	CASSLRGVRQETQYF
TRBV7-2	CASSILGQDSPLHF
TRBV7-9	CASSFGQRQFF
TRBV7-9	CASSSVTGPGVYEQYF
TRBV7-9	CASSLGPSGAFDEQFF
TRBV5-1	CASSRQGSQPQHF
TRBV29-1	CSVGTSWDTEAFF
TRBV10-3	CAISERGTQETQYF
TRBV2	CASSEWQTNTEAFF
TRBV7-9	CASSRRQINEQFF
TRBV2	CASSARQDFNSPLHF
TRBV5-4	CASSFPGFGMSEQYF
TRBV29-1	CSVRQGARETQYF
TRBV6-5	CASRGQGGEKLFF